What follows describes a single TCR beta chain. A far larger clone is just one base off, so this is likely a read error. Other DNA sequences in the sample encode the same CDR3. The label giving this sample's time point can be read as: acute infectious mononucleosis, at clinical presentation within 2 weeks of symptom onset (visit 1). Over primary infection, the study followed CD8 T cell responses to two immunodominant EBV epitopes: BRLF1 109 (YVL-BR) and BMLF1 280 (GLC-BM). A positive serum heterophile antibody test together with EBV viral capsid antigen-specific IgM pointed to primary EBV infection. Total CD8 T cells were first enriched from PBMCs by magnetic positive selection (MACS). A FACSAria III was used to sort live CD3+ CD8+ tetramer+ cells to over 90% purity. A PE-conjugated tetramer loaded with the BMLF1 280-288 peptide was used for cell sorting. At both acute infection and convalescence, EBV epitope-specific CD8 T cells were tetramer-sorted, and the TCR repertoires of those cells were deep-sequenced directly ex vivo. The donors were a few individuals between about 18 and 30 years old who had clinical acute infectious mononucleosis along with laboratory evidence of primary EBV infection. Heparinized peripheral blood was collected once when donors presented clinically with mononucleosis symptoms and a second time roughly 6 months afterward. PBMCs were isolated by Ficoll-Paque density gradient centrifugation.

This sample stems from a study of blood T cell repertoires in acute mononucleosis (dated by TCRdb to 2019 to 2021). Context from the whole study: To capture the primary response, acute-phase samples were obtained within 2 weeks of when symptoms began. In the acute phase, YVL-BR-specific cells accounted for a mean of about 2.1% of blood CD8 T cells, and GLC-BM-specific cells for a mean of approximately 0.99%. Mean blood EBV load was approximately 3.6 log10 genome copies per million B cells during acute infection and around 2.5 at convalescence.

The germline V gene specifies SGDLS as CDR1 and YYNGEE as CDR2. The CDR3 covers 13 residues, taking in both the cysteine and the phenylalanine. This entry keeps only the CDR3 DNA: 39 bases, framed from base 1. General study outcomes and caveats: Just around 8.3% of the unique acute clonotypes remained in convalescence, but these persisting clonotypes accounted for most of the response, and new, diverse de novo clonotypes seemingly replaced the other acute clonotypes. The cohort comprised only a few donors, so group averages rested on very few individuals. Both chains appeared to be involved in GLC-BM selection, with public TCRbeta motifs on BV14-BJ2 and BV20-BJ1 being observed alongside a TCRalpha motif on AV5-AJ31. Low acute-to-convalescent clonotype overlap might partly reflect sampling error, because only a fraction of each donor's blood was analyzed.

For TCR profiling, total RNA from no fewer than 8,500 sorted tetramer+ CD8 T cells was reverse transcribed into cDNA. CDR3 regions were PCR-amplified with primers annealing to V and J regions, and unique molecular identifiers were added to track templates. The immunoSEQ platform, including its sequencing and error-correction standards, was used to profile TCRalpha and TCRbeta chains. For the original study's pipeline: Clonal copy numbers were corrected for sequencing and PCR errors, and IMGT conventions were followed to define CDR3s. Analysis was restricted to productive rearrangements and was performed with immunoSEQ Analyzer versions 2.0 and 3.0, and gene-pairing frequencies were further processed in Microsoft Excel. Circos plots were used to display V-J pairings, and MEME together with a custom motifSearch program was used to find CDR3 motifs. The OLGA algorithm was used to calculate the probability of generation of TCR sequences. Clonotypes found at both visits were termed persistent, clonotypes found only in the acute phase were termed nonpersistent, and clonotypes found only at convalescence were termed de novo. Any amino acid clonotype used by more than one donor was defined as a public TCR. This is the immuneACCESS table as TCRdb keeps it, with only in-frame sequences that have V and J called. A part of the clones is gone; compared with another copy, unresolved V genes explain less than half, and the rest is unexplained. That table furnishes V, J and clone size, whereas the DNA furnished D and trimming. This sample holds 1,200 to 1,500 clones; 20% to 25% were observed only once. The ten biggest clones cover about half of the sample.

This sequence uses TRBV9 and TRBJ2-1; the junction holds 8 bases that match TRBD2. This material consisted of EBV GLC epitope tetramer+ CD8+ T cells sorted from PBMCs, taken during acute infectious mononucleosis. The intended sense of this specimen's cell subset or site label: CD8 T cells binding tetramer with EBV BMLF1 280-288 peptide (GLC-BM). This TCR derives from a young woman with infectious mononucleosis caused by EBV. DNA sequence: TGTGCCTGCAGCGTAGCCGGGGGGGATGAGCAGTTCTTC. It translates to CACSVAGGDEQFF. Beyond the CDR3, the reference TRBV9 and TRBJ2-1 genes provide the residues; the full variable domain reads: DSGVTQTPKHLITATGQRVTLRCSPRSGDLSVYWYQQSLDQGLQFLIQYYNGEERAKGNILERFSAQQFPDLHSELNLSSLELGDSALYFCACSVAGGDEQFFGPGTRLTVL.